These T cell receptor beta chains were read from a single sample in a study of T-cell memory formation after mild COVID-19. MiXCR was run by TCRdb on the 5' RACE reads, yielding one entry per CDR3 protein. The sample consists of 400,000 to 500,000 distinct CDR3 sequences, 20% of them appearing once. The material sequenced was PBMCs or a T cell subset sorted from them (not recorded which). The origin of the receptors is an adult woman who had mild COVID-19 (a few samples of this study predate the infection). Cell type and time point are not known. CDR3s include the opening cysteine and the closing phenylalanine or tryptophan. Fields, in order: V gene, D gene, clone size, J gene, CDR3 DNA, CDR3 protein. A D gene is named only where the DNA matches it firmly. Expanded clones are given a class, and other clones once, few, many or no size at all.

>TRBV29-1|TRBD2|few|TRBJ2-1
TGCAGCGTTGAAGACCCGAGGACTAGCGGGAGCAATGAGCAGTTCTTC
CSVEDPRTSGSNEQFF
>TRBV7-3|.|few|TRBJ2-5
TGTGCCAGCAGCTTAGAGGGCACCGGAGGATTGACCCAGTACTTC
CASSLEGTGGLTQYF
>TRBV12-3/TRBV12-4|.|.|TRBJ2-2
TGTGCCAGCAGGCCCAGGGGAACCGGGGAGCTGTTTTTT
CASRPRGTGELFF
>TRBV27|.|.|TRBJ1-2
TGTGCCAGCAGTTTAAGGGAGGACAGCTATGGCTACACCTTC
CASSLREDSYGYTF
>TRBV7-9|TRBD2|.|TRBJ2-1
TGTGCCAGCAGTCCCGGACTAGCGGGAGTTGATAATGAGCAGTTCTTC
CASSPGLAGVDNEQFF
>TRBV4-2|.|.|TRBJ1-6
TGTGCCAGCAGCCAAGTGAATGGGTACGGTTCACCCCTCCACTTT
CASSQVNGYGSPLHF
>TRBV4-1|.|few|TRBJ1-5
TGCGCCAGCAGCCAAGATAGTGGCTATCGGGGGCGGAATCAGCCCCAGCATTTT
CASSQDSGYRGRNQPQHF
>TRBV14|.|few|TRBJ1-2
TGTGCCAGCAGCCAAGGGAGGCTGTCGAGCTTAAACTATGGCTACACCTTC
CASSQGRLSSLNYGYTF
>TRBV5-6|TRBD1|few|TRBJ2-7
TGTGCCAGCAGCCCGGGACAGGTTGACTACGAGCAGTACTTC
CASSPGQVDYEQYF
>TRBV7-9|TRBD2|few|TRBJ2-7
TGTGCCAGCAGCTACTCACTAGCGGGGCTTTCCTACGAGCAGTACTTC
CASSYSLAGLSYEQYF
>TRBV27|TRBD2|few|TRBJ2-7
TGTGCCAGCAGTTTATCGGGATATAGCGGGAGAGTATACTACGAGCAGTACTTC
CASSLSGYSGRVYYEQYF
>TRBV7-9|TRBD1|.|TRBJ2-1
TGTGCCAGCAGATCGCGACGTGGGGGACAGGCGAAGGGTGCCTACAATGAGCAGTTCTTC
CASRSRRGGQAKGAYNEQFF
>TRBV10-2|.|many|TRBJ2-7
TGCGCCAGCAGTGAGGCAGGGGAATACGAGCAGTACTTC
CASSEAGEYEQYF
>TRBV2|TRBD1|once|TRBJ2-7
TGTGCCAGCAACACGGACAGGTTGAGCTCCTACGAGCAGTACTTC
CASNTDRLSSYEQYF
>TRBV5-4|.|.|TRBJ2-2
TGTGCCAGCAGCTTTTTGCAGAGAAACACCGGGGAGCTGTTTTTT
CASSFLQRNTGELFF
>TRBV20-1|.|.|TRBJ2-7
TGCAGTGCTAGAGGGGGGGAGCGGTACTCCTACGAGCAGTACTTC
CSARGGERYSYEQYF
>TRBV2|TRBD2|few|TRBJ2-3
TGTGCCAGCACCAAGGGACTAGCGGGAGGGCGTGGAGATACGCAGTATTTT
CASTKGLAGGRGDTQYF
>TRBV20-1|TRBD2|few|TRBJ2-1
TGCAGTGCGCGACTAGCGAGGGGTTACAATGAGCAGTTCTTC
CSARLARGYNEQFF
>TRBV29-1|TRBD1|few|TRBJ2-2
TGCAGCGTTGATGGACAGGGGGAGGACACCGGGGAGCTGTTTTTT
CSVDGQGEDTGELFF
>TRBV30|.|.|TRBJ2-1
TGTGCCTGGAGTGTAGGACCTAGCAGGGATCAGTTCTTC
CAWSVGPSRDQFF
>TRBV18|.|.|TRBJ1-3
TGTGCCAGCTCACAGTATGGATCCGGAGTGCGAGGAAACACCATATATTTT
CASSQYGSGVRGNTIYF
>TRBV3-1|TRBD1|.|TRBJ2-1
TGTGCCAGCAGCTACGGGACAGGGGGCGGGAATGAGCAGTTCTTC
CASSYGTGGGNEQFF
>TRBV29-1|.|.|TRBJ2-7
TGCAGCGTCCAGGCCCCGAGTACTTACGAGCAGTACTTC
CSVQAPSTYEQYF
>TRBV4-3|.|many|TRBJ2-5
TGCGCCAGCAGCCAAGATCCGGGCCAGGCTAAGACCCAGTACTTC
CASSQDPGQAKTQYF
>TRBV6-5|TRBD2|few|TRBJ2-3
TGTGCCAGCAGTTTTGGGACTAGCGGGAGTTTAAATACGCAGTATTTT
CASSFGTSGSLNTQYF
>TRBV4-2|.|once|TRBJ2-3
TGTGCCAGCAGCCAAGGCCCGACCGCGGACACGCAGTATTTT
CASSQGPTADTQYF
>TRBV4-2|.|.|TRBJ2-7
TGTGCCAGCAGCCAAGTCTCGGTTCGGCTAGGCGAGCAGTACTTC
CASSQVSVRLGEQYF
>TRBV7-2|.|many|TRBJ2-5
TGTGCCAGCAGCTTACAGGCGGGAGAGACCCAGTACTTC
CASSLQAGETQYF
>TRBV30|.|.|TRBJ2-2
TGTGCCTGGAGTCAGGGTCCCGGGGAGCTGTTTTTT
CAWSQGPGELFF
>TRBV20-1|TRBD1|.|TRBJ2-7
TGCAGTGCTAGTTCCGGGACAGGGGGCAGGTTGGTCGAGCAGTACTTC
CSASSGTGGRLVEQYF
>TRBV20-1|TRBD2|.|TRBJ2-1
TGCAGTGCTCCCGTAGCTAGCGGGGGATCCTACAATGAGCAGTTCTTC
CSAPVASGGSYNEQFF
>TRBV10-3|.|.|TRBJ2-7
TGTGCCATCAGTGAGTCGGGCGGTTCGGGCGAGCAGTACTTC
CAISESGGSGEQYF
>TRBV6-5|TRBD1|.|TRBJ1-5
TGTGCCAGCAGTTACTCACCCCCCGGGACAGGGCGGGAGCCCCAGCATTTT
CASSYSPPGTGREPQHF